This entry describes one T cell receptor (beta chain). Clinical history as reported by participants underpinned cohort assignment. Original data processing: It was from reference gene primer amplification that nucleated cell counts were estimated. Sequencing was performed with immunoSEQ multiplex PCR; in TCRdb, only in-frame clones are kept and a portion is missing. V and J calls and clone size are given by that table; D and trimming were obtained from the DNA. The repertoire consists of roughly 360,000 clones, with roughly four fifths occurring once and the leading ten covering about 5%. This sample is part of a study of blood T cell repertoires in COVID-19. Background on the study: The origin of the acute and convalescent COVID-19 samples was the United States, Italy and Spain. T cells, B-cell-depleted T cells, or PBMCs supplied cDNA or gDNA.

V lost 5 bases and J lost 9; bases outside the gene matches: 6. The germline gives CDR1 SEHNR, CDR2 FQNEAQ (reference sequence). The CDR3 runs to 14 residues. This TCR came from a woman between 45 and 60 years old who had recovered from COVID-19. The genes are TRBV7-9 and TRBJ1-6; the match to TRBD1 covers 8 bases. Sequences were obtained from PBMCs or T cells enriched from blood (not recorded which). CDR3 amino acids: CASSQQGESSPLHF. The CDR3 DNA follows: TGTGCCAGCAGCCAACAGGGGGAGTCTTCACCCCTCCACTTT.